The 3 T cell receptor beta chains presented below share a single source sample, sequenced in a study of T-cell memory formation after mild COVID-19. Using its own MiXCR run on the 5' RACE reads, TCRdb lists one record per CDR3 protein. The data contain under 650,000 distinct CDR3 sequences, under 20% of them singletons. Sequencing used PBMCs or a T cell subset sorted from them (not recorded which). The receptors shown here come from an adult woman who had mild COVID-19 (a few samples of this study predate the infection). Cell type and time point are not known.

In its sample, this clonotype was seen a few times. The chain joins TRBV20-1 to TRBJ2-3; 15 bases match TRBD2. The CDR3 has 17 amino acids. After removal of 5 bases from V and 4 bases from J, the junction contained 10 bases not matched to a gene. Germline V gene lookup returns CDR1 DFQATT and CDR2 SNEGSKA (reference sequence). CDR3 residues: CSAYPGLAGGPADTQYF. The CDR3 DNA is TGCAGTGCTTACCCCGGACTAGCGGGGGGGCCCGCAGATACGCAGTATTTT.

The CDR3 bases are TGCGCCAGCAGCCTCTTCCGGGCCTCAGGGGCGTCAGATACGCAGTATTTT. This translates into CASSLFRASGASDTQYF. V usage is TRBV4-1 and J usage is TRBJ2-3; tentative D call: TRBD1 (6 bases). CDR3 length: 17 residues. Germline V gives CDR1 MGHRA, CDR2 YSYEKL. V lost 4 bases and J lost 4, with 21 bases in between.

The V and J genes are TRBV10-3 and TRBJ2-7, with TRBD1 matching over 10 bases. Germline CDR1 reads ENHRY; CDR2 reads SYGVKD. With V trimmed by 6 bases and J by 6 bases, 8 bases remained unmatched. The CDR3 sequence is 14 residues long. The CDR3 nucleotides read TGTGCCATCAGCCCCGGGACAGGGGTTGTCGAGCAGTACTTC. It yields the protein CAISPGTGVVEQYF.